This T cell receptor beta chain was profiled in a study of CD8+ T cells in alopecia areata. V lost 2 bases, J lost 2 bases, and 12 bases lay in between. From germline, CDR1 is LGHNA and CDR2 YNFKEQ. The length of the CDR3 is 16 residues. Notes on the study in general: Uncertainty about whether baseline CD8+ expansion is linked to response remains, with one nonresponder.

With respect to this clone: Its antigen is undetermined.

Treatment: oral pan-JAK inhibitor, 5-10 mg twice daily. Patients with alopecia areata provided lesional scalp punch biopsies as well as peripheral blood. PBMCs were stained for CD3, CD4 and CD8, and CD4+ and CD8+ T cells were sorted. Following RNA extraction, reverse transcription yielded cDNA that acted as the sequencing template. Sequenced by immunoSEQ multiplex PCR; TCRdb stores in-frame clones only, minus some. The top ten hold around 1.6% of the sample, which has about 210,000 clones, under 60% seen once. The sequence derives from a human donor with alopecia areata. J is TRBJ2-2 and V is TRBV4-2, with a weak D call TRBD2 (5 bases). The specimen comprised CD4+ T cells sorted from blood, sampled at week 4, from a patient treated with tofacitinib. CDR3 residues: CASSQLDRGNTGELFF. The CDR3 coding sequence is TGTGCCAGCAGCCAACTCGACCGGGGAAACACCGGGGAGCTGTTTTTT.